The 22 T cell receptor beta chains in this list originate from one sample, sequenced in a study of CD8 T cells in ankylosing spondylitis. Each CDR3 protein is one row after TCRdb ran MiXCR on the 5' RACE reads. Of 80,000 to 100,000 distinct CDR3 sequences in the sample, around 9.4% were seen once. The specimen was blood, either unsorted or a sorted T cell fraction (not recorded which). Receptor source: a male donor with ankylosing spondylitis or in good health (not recorded which).

There are a few counts of this clonotype. DNA of the CDR3: TGCAGTGCTAGTGCCAACCAGGGGGCAGGCAATCAGCCCCAGCATTTT. Protein sequence: CSASANQGAGNQPQHF. The gene calls are TRBV20-1 and TRBJ1-5; 8 bases align to TRBD1. This CDR3 is built from 16 residues. V was clipped by 3 bases and J by 2 bases; unmatched bases: 9. Germline V gene sequence: CDR1 DFQATT, CDR2 SNEGSKA (reference sequence).

There are many counts of this clonotype. The rearrangement joins TRBV2 to TRBJ2-3; no clear D gene. Germline lookup yields CDR1 SNHLY and CDR2 FYNNEI. The V gene lost 3 bases and the J gene lost 4 bases, with 14 bases spanning the gap. The CDR3 is made up of 15 amino acids. The CDR3 nucleotides read TGTGCCAGCAGTGAGGCAGCTAATAGGGCAGATACGCAGTATTTT. Translated, it gives CASSEAANRADTQYF.

The table lists this clonotype with many counts. The gene calls are TRBV20-1 and TRBJ1-6; D is unresolved. The CDR3 runs 14 residues. The V and J ends lost 6 bases and 9 bases respectively, with 18 bases between them. Germline lookup yields CDR1 DFQATT and CDR2 SNEGSKA (reference sequence). The CDR3 nucleotides are TGCAGTGCACGACTTGTCCTCTCCGGTTCACCCCTCCACTTT. Its translation: CSARLVLSGSPLHF.

The chain uses TRBV27 and TRBJ2-3, with 7 bases fitting TRBD2. Germline lookup yields CDR1 MNHEY and CDR2 SMNVEV (reference sequence). The CDR3 contains 16 residues. After removal of 3 bases from V and 0 bases from J, the junction contained 6 bases not matched to a gene. The CDR3 sequence: CASSLGTGGSTDTQYF. CDR3 DNA sequence: TGTGCCAGCAGTTTGGGGACGGGGGGAAGCACAGATACGCAGTATTTT.

The sample holds many counts of this clonotype. The genes are TRBV3-1 and TRBJ1-6; perhaps TRBD1 as D (5 bases). V was pared by 4 bases and J by 10 bases, with 11 bases between. The CDR3 is 13 residues long. The germline V gene encodes CDR1 LGHDT and CDR2 YNNKEL (reference sequence). CDR3 nucleotide sequence: TGTGCCAGCAGCCCCCCCGGGGCGTCACCCCTCCACTTT. Residues: CASSPPGASPLHF. The full variable domain, completed using reference TRBV3-1 and TRBJ1-6, is DTAVSQTPKYLVTQMGNDKSIKCEQNLGHDTMYWYKQDSKKFLKIMFSYNNKELIINETVPNRFSPKSPDKAHLNLHINSLELGDSAVYFCASSPPGASPLHFGNGTRLTVT.

This clonotype has ten or more counts. The genes are TRBV4-2 and TRBJ2-1, with D tentatively TRBD1 (5 bases). Germline V gene sequence: CDR1 LGHNA, CDR2 YNFKEQ. This CDR3 spans 16 amino acids. V lost 4 bases and J 0 bases, leaving 13 bases between the germline ends. DNA for the CDR3: TGTGCCAGCAGCCTCCCGCCCAGGGCCTCCTACAATGAGCAGTTCTTC. It specifies CASSLPPRASYNEQFF.

The sample holds many counts of this clonotype. This chain connects TRBV6-2 or TRBV6-3 to TRBJ2-1; 11 nucleotides line up with TRBD2. CDR1 MNHEY and CDR2 SVGEGT come from the germline V gene. The CDR3 is 15 amino acids. J gave up 8 bases and V 4 bases, and 7 bases lay outside the gene matches. DNA for the CDR3: TGTGCCAGCAGTTTAGCGGGGGGGCTTCAGTATGAGCAGTTCTTC. This encodes CASSLAGGLQYEQFF.

This clonotype was seen many times. The chain uses TRBV12-3 or TRBV12-4 and TRBJ2-2; 11 positions match TRBD2. The CDR3 runs 16 residues. After removal of 10 bases from V and 6 bases from J, the junction contained 13 bases not matched to a gene. The CDR3 coding sequence is TGTGCCACCATCCCCCGGACTAGCGGGCACTCCGGGGAGCTGTTTTTT. Translation gives CATIPRTSGHSGELFF.

This clonotype was detected many times. The chain couples TRBV25-1 to TRBJ2-1; TRBD2 is a possible D gene (5 bases). The V end was cut by 6 bases, the J end by 7 bases, with 16 bases between. The CDR3 totals 14 residues. CDR1 is MGHDK, CDR2 SYGVNS, per germline. DNA of the CDR3: TGTGCCAGCAGGCCACGGGGAAGCAGGAATGAGCAGTTCTTC. Its protein product is CASRPRGSRNEQFF.

This clonotype occurred many times. This chain joins TRBV20-1 and TRBJ1-2, with TRBD1 identical over 8 bases. The germline V gene has CDR1 DFQATT and CDR2 SNEGSKA (reference sequence). The CDR3 contains 13 residues. V lost 4 bases to trimming and J lost 4 bases; unmatched junction nucleotides: 5. The CDR3 reads CSATTGQGYGYTF. The CDR3, as DNA: TGCAGTGCTACTACAGGACAGGGCTATGGCTACACCTTC.

This clonotype came up many times. The chain joins TRBV12-3 or TRBV12-4 to TRBJ2-2; D perhaps matches TRBD2 (6 bases). The ends were cut back, 6 bases at V and 1 base at J, with 15 bases in the middle. The CDR3 length is 16 residues. The CDR3 spells CASSPTGTRNTGELFF. CDR3 bases: TGTGCCAGCAGCCCAACCGGGACTCGGAACACCGGGGAGCTGTTTTTT.

This clonotype was observed many times. The CDR3 loop is CASSFVAMRDTDTQYF. The CDR3 DNA is TGTGCCAGCAGCTTTGTCGCGATGAGGGACACAGATACGCAGTATTTT. The chain recombines TRBV7-2 with TRBJ2-3; D might be TRBD2 (5 bases). Germline V gene sequence: CDR1 SGHTA, CDR2 FQGNSA. The V end was cut by 3 bases, the J end by 2 bases, with 15 bases between. The CDR3 loop spans 16 amino acids. The variable domain in full, with the rest retrieved from reference TRBV7-2 and TRBJ2-3, is GAGVSQSPSNKVTEKGKDVELRCDPISGHTALYWYRQSLGQGLEFLIYFQGNSAPDKSGLPSDRFSAERTGGSVSTLTIQRTQQEDSAVYLCASSFVAMRDTDTQYFGPGTRLTVL.

This clonotype occurred many times. The chain carries TRBV27 and TRBJ1-1, with 7 nucleotides matching TRBD1. The CDR3 loop spans 16 amino acids. Germline V gene lookup returns CDR1 MNHEY and CDR2 SMNVEV (reference sequence). Unmatched junction bases numbered 11, after V lost 0 bases and J lost 7 bases. The CDR3 DNA sequence: TGTGCCAGCAGTTTATCGATAATTCTGGCAGGGGGTGAAGCTTTCTTT. Protein: CASSLSIILAGGEAFF.

V is TRBV7-2 and J is TRBJ1-5; the D is unclear. Between the trimmed V and J ends, which lost 0 bases and 4 bases, there was a span of 4 bases. The CDR3 length is 13 residues. CDR1 is SGHTA and CDR2 is FQGNSA in the germline V gene. For the CDR3, the DNA is TGTGCCAGCAGCTTAGCCCAGAATCAGCCCCAGCATTTT. This encodes CASSLAQNQPQHF.

This clonotype was picked up many times. This chain uses TRBV23-1 with TRBJ2-2; D unclear. TRBV23-1 is an open reading frame whose function is uncertain. This CDR3 region has 13 residues. Trimming shortened V by 4 bases and J by 1 base, and 4 bases separated the two germline ends. The CDR3 reads CASSLRNTGELFF. The CDR3 nucleotides read TGCGCCAGCAGTCTCAGGAACACCGGGGAGCTGTTTTTT.

This clonotype was seen repeatedly, ten times or more. For the CDR3, the DNA is TGTGCCAGCTGCATGGGACTAGCGGGGGGATGTTCCCCCACAGATACGCAGTATTTT. Its protein product is CASCMGLAGGCSPTDTQYF. The V gene is TRBV27, the J gene TRBJ2-3; 15 bases map to TRBD2. This CDR3 has 19 amino acids. Per the germline V gene, CDR1 is MNHEY and CDR2 is SMNVEV (reference sequence). V lost 8 bases, J lost 2 bases, and 14 bases stayed unmatched.

The rearrangement joins TRBV5-7 to TRBJ1-5, with D perhaps TRBD1 (5 bases). TRBV5-7 is filed as an ORF, its function uncertain. The V end was cut by 2 bases, the J end by 8 bases, with 17 bases between. CDR3 size: 15 residues. The CDR3 sequence: CASSLPRTRTKPQHF. The CDR3 DNA reads as TGTGCCAGCAGCTTACCAAGGACACGGACAAAGCCCCAGCATTTT.

This clonotype was counted at least ten times. The chain is built from TRBV29-1 and TRBJ2-3; TRBD1 or TRBD2 may be the D gene (5 bases each). V lost 2 bases, J lost 2 bases, and 14 bases lay in between. Germline CDR1 and CDR2: SQVTM and ANQGSEA. The length of the CDR3 is 15 residues. The CDR3 protein is CSVEIGTGPTDTQYF. In DNA form, the CDR3 reads TGCAGCGTTGAAATCGGGACGGGGCCCACAGATACGCAGTATTTT.

The gene calls are TRBV21-1 and TRBJ2-7. TRBV21-1 is a recognized pseudogene. The length of the CDR3 is 17 residues. CDR3 sequence reads: CASSKALGAREAREQYF. The CDR3 region has the DNA TGTGCCAGCAGCAAAGCGCTCGGTGCTCGAGAGGCTCGAGAGCAGTACTTC.

This clonotype was observed at least ten times. V usage is TRBV28 and J usage is TRBJ2-7; D might be TRBD1 or TRBD2, each matching 5 bases. CDR3 length equals 14 residues. Looked up from germline, CDR1 is MDHEN and CDR2 is SYDVKM. The V and J ends lost 6 bases and 12 bases respectively, with 24 bases between them. CDR3 sequence reads: CASRDSARTTGRYF. The CDR3 nucleotides are TGTGCCAGCAGGGATTCCGCCCGTACAACGGGGCGGTACTTC.

This clonotype occurred many times. The V call is TRBV12-3 or TRBV12-4, the J call TRBJ2-3; 11 bases match TRBD2. The CDR3 totals 15 residues. V gave up 6 bases and J gave up 5 bases; unmatched junction bases: 7. The CDR3 DNA reads TGTGCCAGCAGCCTCACTAGCGGGGGCGGAGATACGCAGTATTTT. Its translation is CASSLTSGGGDTQYF.

The V call is TRBV18, the J call TRBJ2-5; D uncertain. The V and J ends lost 1 base and 3 bases respectively, with 12 bases between them. The CDR3 loop spans 15 amino acids. CDR1 and CDR2 (germline): KGHSH, LQKENI. CDR3 amino acids: CASSPLGLVEETQYF. The CDR3 DNA is TGTGCCAGCTCACCACTGGGCCTGGTTGAAGAGACCCAGTACTTC.